This T cell receptor beta chain was identified in a study of control samples from healthy donors and cancer patients. The method was immunoSEQ multiplex PCR; TCRdb's version includes in-frame clones alone and lacks a portion of them. Among hundreds of thousands of clones listed, around 90% were seen once. The germline CDR1 and CDR2 sequences are SGHRS and YFSETQ. There are 20 residues in the CDR3. Trimming pared 1 base from V and 1 base from J, leaving 26 bases between. This sequence was found in a man aged 35 to 55 with head and neck cancer. The chain recombines TRBV5-1 with TRBJ1-1; tentative D call: TRBD1 (6 bases). The sample comprised PBMCs. DNA of the CDR3: TGCGCCAGCAGCTTGTGGGGCAGGGGAAGTAACGTTTGGGGGAACACTGAAGCTTTCTTT. Protein product: CASSLWGRGSNVWGNTEAFF.